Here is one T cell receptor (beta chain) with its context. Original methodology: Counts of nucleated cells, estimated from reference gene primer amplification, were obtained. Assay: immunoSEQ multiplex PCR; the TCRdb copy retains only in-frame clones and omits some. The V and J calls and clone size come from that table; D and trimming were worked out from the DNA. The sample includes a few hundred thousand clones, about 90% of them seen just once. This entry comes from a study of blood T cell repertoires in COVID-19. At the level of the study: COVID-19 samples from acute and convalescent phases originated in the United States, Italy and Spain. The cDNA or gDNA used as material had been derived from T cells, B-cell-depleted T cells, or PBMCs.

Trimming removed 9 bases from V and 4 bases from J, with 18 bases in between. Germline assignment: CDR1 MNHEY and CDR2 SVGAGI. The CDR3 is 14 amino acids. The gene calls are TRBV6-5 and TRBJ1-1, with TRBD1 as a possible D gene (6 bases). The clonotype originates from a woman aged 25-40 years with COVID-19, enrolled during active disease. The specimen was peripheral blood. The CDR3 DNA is TGTGCCAGTTACAGGTCTAGGGGGAGCACTGAAGCTTTCTTT. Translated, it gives CASYRSRGSTEAFF.